This T cell receptor beta chain came from a study of blood T cell repertoires in COVID-19. Study-level information: Samples taken during acute and convalescent COVID-19 were collected in the United States, Italy and Spain.

TCRdb keeps only in-frame clones here, not all; method: immunoSEQ multiplex PCR. Of about 220,000 clones in the sample, approximately 85% are singletons; the top ten hold over 7%. Seattle cases were enrolled at active infection and followed longitudinally. CDR1 is LGHDT, CDR2 YNNKEL, per germline (reference sequence). CDR3 length equals 16 residues. The trim removed 4 bases at V and 4 bases at J, leaving 10 bases unmatched. This sequence was found in a woman of 80 years or more with COVID-19, enrolled during active disease. The V and J genes are TRBV3-1 (or the pseudogene TRBV3-2) and TRBJ1-3, with 7 bases fitting TRBD1. Sequencing was performed on peripheral blood. The CDR3 region has the DNA TGTGCCAGCAGCCTCTCACAGGGGCGAACAGGAAACACCATATATTTT. Its translation is CASSLSQGRTGNTIYF.